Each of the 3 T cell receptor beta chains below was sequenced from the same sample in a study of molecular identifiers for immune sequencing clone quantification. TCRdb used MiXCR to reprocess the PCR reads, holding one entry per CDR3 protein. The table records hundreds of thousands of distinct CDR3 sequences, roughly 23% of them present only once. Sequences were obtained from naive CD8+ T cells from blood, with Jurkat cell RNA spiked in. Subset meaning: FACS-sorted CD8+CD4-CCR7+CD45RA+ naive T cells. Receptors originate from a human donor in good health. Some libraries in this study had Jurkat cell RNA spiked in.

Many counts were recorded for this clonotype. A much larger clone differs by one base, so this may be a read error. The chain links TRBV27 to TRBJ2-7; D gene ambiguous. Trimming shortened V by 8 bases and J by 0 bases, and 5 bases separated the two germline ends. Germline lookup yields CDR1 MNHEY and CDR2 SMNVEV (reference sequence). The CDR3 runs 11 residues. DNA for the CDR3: TGTGCCAGCGGTCTCTCCTACGAGCAGTACTTC. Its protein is CASGLSYEQYF.

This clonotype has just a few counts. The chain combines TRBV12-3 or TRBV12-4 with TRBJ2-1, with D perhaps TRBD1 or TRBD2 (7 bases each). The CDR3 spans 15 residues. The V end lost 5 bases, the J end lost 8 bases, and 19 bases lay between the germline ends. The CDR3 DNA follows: TGTGCCAGCAGTCCCCCGGGGAGGGGGCACGATGAGCAGTTCTTC. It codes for CASSPPGRGHDEQFF.

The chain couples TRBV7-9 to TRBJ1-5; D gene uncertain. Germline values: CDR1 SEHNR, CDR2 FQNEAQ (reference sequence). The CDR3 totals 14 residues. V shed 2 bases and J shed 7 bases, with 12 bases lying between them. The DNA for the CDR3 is TGTGCCAGCAGCTTAACGGGCTCTCAACAGCCCCAGCATTTT. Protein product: CASSLTGSQQPQHF.